Following are 9 T cell receptor beta chains from one sample sequenced in a study of spatial heterogeneity in lung cancer. Time point meaning: sample taken at primary tumor resection. Sequencing was performed on whole RNA extracted from tumor and nontumor lung tissue, or from frozen PBMC, and the material was left unsorted. MiXCR, run by TCRdb on the 5' RACE reads, gives a single entry per CDR3 protein. This table holds more than 10,000 distinct CDR3 sequences, 3.5% to 4.5% found once. The material sequenced was PBMCs, taken at surgery. The origin of the receptors is a male donor with early-stage non-small cell lung cancer.

This clonotype was found many times. Found in a library prepared for alpha chains, this beta chain is an off-target read, and its abundance has little meaning. J is TRBJ1-1 and V is TRBV28; D call uncertain. The CDR3 has 13 amino acids. V was cut by 7 bases and J by 0 bases, with 9 bases left in between. Germline CDR1 and CDR2: MDHEN and SYDVKM. CDR3 in amino acids: CASIGGLNTEAFF. CDR3 coding DNA: TGTGCCAGCATAGGAGGACTGAACACTGAAGCTTTCTTT.

This clonotype was seen only a few times. Being off target in a library aimed at alpha chains, this beta chain has a size of little meaning. This rearrangement joins TRBV12-3 or TRBV12-4 to TRBJ2-7; 7 bases are a match to TRBD2. There are 12 residues in the CDR3. The J segment lost 6 bases and the V segment lost 3 bases, leaving 2 bases of the junction unmatched. The CDR3 DNA is TGTGCCAGCAGTTTGGCGGGGGTCGAGCAGTACTTC. This encodes CASSLAGVEQYF.

This clonotype appeared many times. Being off target in a library aimed at alpha chains, this beta chain has a size of little meaning. The chain carries TRBV2 and TRBJ2-1; no clear D. Deletions cut 5 bases from V and 5 bases from J, with 10 bases between. The CDR3 runs to 13 residues. The germline V gene has CDR1 SNHLY and CDR2 FYNNEI. DNA of the CDR3: TGTGCCAGCAGTCCGGCGCGTAACAATGAGCAGTTCTTC. Residues: CASSPARNNEQFF. Drawing the rest from reference TRBV2 and TRBJ2-1, the complete variable domain is EPEVTQTPSHQVTQMGQEVILRCVPISNHLYFYWYRQILGQKVEFLVSFYNNEISEKSEIFDDQFSVERPDGSNFTLKIRSTKLEDSAMYFCASSPARNNEQFFGPGTRLTVL.

This clonotype has ten or more counts. With the library built for alpha chains, this beta chain is off target and its frequency is not meaningful. CDR3 bases: TGTGCAAGTCGGTTCTGGACTAGCAAAGAGACCCAGTACTTC. This codes for CASRFWTSKETQYF. The gene calls are TRBV12-2 and TRBJ2-5; TRBD2, the table's D call, lacks a check against the DNA. TRBV12-2 corresponds to a pseudogene. This CDR3 region has 14 residues.

This clonotype was observed many times. This beta chain is an unintended read in a library built for alpha chains; its size means little. The chain has TRBV28 and TRBJ2-4, with D possibly TRBD2 on 6 matching bases. There are 18 residues in the CDR3. Germline V gene lookup returns CDR1 MDHEN and CDR2 SYDVKM. V was trimmed by 2 bases and J by 2 bases, leaving 19 bases between them. CDR3 DNA: TGTGCCAGCAGTTTAGGCCCCCGACGGGAGCCCTCCAAAAACATTCAGTACTTC. This codes for CASSLGPRREPSKNIQYF.

This clonotype was counted many times. Because this beta chain is a stray read in a library intended to capture alpha chains, its abundance should not be given much weight. V and J are TRBV24-1 and TRBJ1-2; 9 bases agree with TRBD1. CDR1 and CDR2 from the germline V gene are KGHDR and SFDVKD. V was clipped by 3 bases and J by 8 bases; unmatched bases: 12. The CDR3 is made up of 16 amino acids. Here the CDR3 reads CATSDPGTGSIGGYTF. DNA of the CDR3: TGTGCCACCAGTGATCCTGGGACAGGGAGTATCGGCGGCTACACCTTC.

This clonotype was counted many times. This beta chain lies outside the target of a library built for alpha chains; its clone size means little. The J gene is TRBJ2-1, the V gene TRBV4-1, with D unresolved. Trimming stripped 1 base from V and 9 bases from J, with 10 bases between. CDR3 length: 13 amino acids. Germline V gene sequence: CDR1 MGHRA, CDR2 YSYEKL. CDR3 region: CASSQGWASEQFF. The CDR3 DNA reads as TGCGCCAGCAGCCAAGGGTGGGCGAGTGAGCAGTTCTTC.

This clonotype came up many times. For a library built for alpha chains, this beta chain is a stray read; little rests on its size. V gene TRBV6-5 combines with J gene TRBJ1-2; TRBD1 agrees at 10 bases. After removal of 0 bases from V and 5 bases from J, the junction contained 6 bases not matched to a gene. CDR1 and CDR2 (germline): MNHEY, SVGAGI. This CDR3 spans 16 amino acids. CDR3 residues: CASSYSRTGGSYGYTF. The CDR3 DNA is TGTGCCAGCAGTTACTCGAGGACAGGGGGATCGTATGGCTACACCTTC.

At least ten counts were recorded for this clonotype. Found in a library prepared for alpha chains, this beta chain is an off-target read, and its abundance has little meaning. This sequence joins TRBV28 and TRBJ1-1, with D possibly being TRBD1 (5 bases). Germline-derived CDR1 and CDR2 are MDHEN and SYDVKM. This CDR3 is 13 amino acids long. V lost 5 bases to trimming and J lost 4 bases, with 11 bases between them. As DNA, the CDR3 is TGTGCCAGCAGTCCTCAGGGTGGCACTGAAGCTTTCTTT. Translated: CASSPQGGTEAFF.